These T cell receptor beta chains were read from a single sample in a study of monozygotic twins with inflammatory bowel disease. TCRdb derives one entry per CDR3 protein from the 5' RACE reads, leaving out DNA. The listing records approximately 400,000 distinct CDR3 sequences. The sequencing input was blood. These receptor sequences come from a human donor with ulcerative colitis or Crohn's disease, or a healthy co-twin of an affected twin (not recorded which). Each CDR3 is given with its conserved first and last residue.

cdr3_aa: CASSFLAGSLGTDTQYF; v_call: TRBV5-1; j_call: TRBJ2-3
cdr3_aa: CASSLQRGASYNEQFF; v_call: TRBV3-1; j_call: TRBJ2-1
cdr3_aa: CASSYPPAGRGEKLFF; v_call: TRBV6-5; j_call: TRBJ1-4
cdr3_aa: CASSPPDRVSTDTQYF; v_call: TRBV28; j_call: TRBJ2-3
cdr3_aa: CASTQGRAYYGYTF; v_call: TRBV2; j_call: TRBJ1-2
cdr3_aa: CASSSGSGRTGELFF; v_call: TRBV12-3/TRBV12-4; j_call: TRBJ2-2
cdr3_aa: CSVRGKNTEAFF; v_call: TRBV29-1; j_call: TRBJ1-1
cdr3_aa: CASSLGLAGENEQFF; v_call: TRBV7-3; j_call: TRBJ2-1
cdr3_aa: CASSLQGWNTEAFF; v_call: TRBV7-8; j_call: TRBJ1-1
cdr3_aa: CASSLASNYGYTF; v_call: TRBV11-2; j_call: TRBJ1-2
cdr3_aa: CASSIIQTRSSYNEQFF; v_call: TRBV28; j_call: TRBJ2-1
cdr3_aa: CASSYGGAYRTGELFF; v_call: TRBV6-2/TRBV6-3; j_call: TRBJ2-2
cdr3_aa: CSGWDSQEAQYF; v_call: TRBV29-1; j_call: TRBJ2-5
cdr3_aa: CASSQGTAKYF; v_call: TRBV3-1; j_call: TRBJ2-3
cdr3_aa: CASSPARDSYEQYF; v_call: TRBV18; j_call: TRBJ2-7
cdr3_aa: CSAVQNTEAFF; v_call: TRBV20-1; j_call: TRBJ1-1
cdr3_aa: CASAESGRLNTEAFF; v_call: TRBV27; j_call: TRBJ1-1
cdr3_aa: CASSPDDSGGTEAFF; v_call: TRBV5-1; j_call: TRBJ1-1
cdr3_aa: CASSPRASATTGELFF; v_call: TRBV7-9; j_call: TRBJ2-2
cdr3_aa: CASSQEPGRDTGELFF; v_call: TRBV3-1; j_call: TRBJ2-2
cdr3_aa: CSARDPQGLYNEQFF; v_call: TRBV20-1; j_call: TRBJ2-1
cdr3_aa: CASSLSSVATNEKLFF; v_call: TRBV5-1; j_call: TRBJ1-4
cdr3_aa: CASSPTGGVDYGYTF; v_call: TRBV5-1; j_call: TRBJ1-2
cdr3_aa: CASSGVRGYEQYF; v_call: TRBV19; j_call: TRBJ2-7
cdr3_aa: CASSGGQGNYGYTF; v_call: TRBV6-1; j_call: TRBJ1-2
cdr3_aa: CASSKRGKTNYGYTF; v_call: TRBV6-1; j_call: TRBJ1-2
cdr3_aa: CASSYSGSMNTEAFF; v_call: TRBV6-5; j_call: TRBJ1-1
cdr3_aa: CSAQQGSSSYEQYF; v_call: TRBV20-1; j_call: TRBJ2-7
cdr3_aa: CSASARQGGYTF; v_call: TRBV20-1; j_call: TRBJ1-2
cdr3_aa: CSAQWGTTNEKLFF; v_call: TRBV20-1; j_call: TRBJ1-4
cdr3_aa: CASSLAAGANSYNEQFF; v_call: TRBV5-5; j_call: TRBJ2-1
cdr3_aa: CASSTTGGRGQPQHF; v_call: TRBV5-6; j_call: TRBJ1-5
cdr3_aa: CASSFSAYNEQFF; v_call: TRBV12-3/TRBV12-4; j_call: TRBJ2-1
cdr3_aa: CASSLSGGQVTDTQYF; v_call: TRBV7-2; j_call: TRBJ2-3
cdr3_aa: CASRGQGLRANEQFF; v_call: TRBV5-1; j_call: TRBJ2-1
cdr3_aa: CASSPETAKNSGNTIYF; v_call: TRBV5-5; j_call: TRBJ1-3
cdr3_aa: CAWSGGHRYTF; v_call: TRBV30; j_call: TRBJ1-2
cdr3_aa: CASGKDRNTEAFF; v_call: TRBV2; j_call: TRBJ1-1
cdr3_aa: CASRRGGVGTPLHF; v_call: TRBV27; j_call: TRBJ1-6
cdr3_aa: CASSTGTVQETQYF; v_call: TRBV21-1; j_call: TRBJ2-5
cdr3_aa: CSANYDLDGYTF; v_call: TRBV20-1; j_call: TRBJ1-2
cdr3_aa: CASSLGQAAYEQYF; v_call: TRBV6-5; j_call: TRBJ2-7
cdr3_aa: CSARHVYRTTGELFF; v_call: TRBV20-1; j_call: TRBJ2-2
cdr3_aa: CSARRAGEDTGELFF; v_call: TRBV20-1; j_call: TRBJ2-2
cdr3_aa: CASSLAGGISAYEQYF; v_call: TRBV6-1; j_call: TRBJ2-7
cdr3_aa: CASSLARQLLAGGGNEQFF; v_call: TRBV7-2; j_call: TRBJ2-1
cdr3_aa: CASSRGDRGNYGYTF; v_call: TRBV5-6; j_call: TRBJ1-2
cdr3_aa: CAWRFADKNTEAFF; v_call: TRBV30; j_call: TRBJ1-1
cdr3_aa: CASSLGSRPSYNEQFF; v_call: TRBV11-2; j_call: TRBJ2-1
cdr3_aa: CASSARQGFYEQYF; v_call: TRBV7-9; j_call: TRBJ2-7
cdr3_aa: CASSLKGREQFF; v_call: TRBV12-3/TRBV12-4; j_call: TRBJ2-1